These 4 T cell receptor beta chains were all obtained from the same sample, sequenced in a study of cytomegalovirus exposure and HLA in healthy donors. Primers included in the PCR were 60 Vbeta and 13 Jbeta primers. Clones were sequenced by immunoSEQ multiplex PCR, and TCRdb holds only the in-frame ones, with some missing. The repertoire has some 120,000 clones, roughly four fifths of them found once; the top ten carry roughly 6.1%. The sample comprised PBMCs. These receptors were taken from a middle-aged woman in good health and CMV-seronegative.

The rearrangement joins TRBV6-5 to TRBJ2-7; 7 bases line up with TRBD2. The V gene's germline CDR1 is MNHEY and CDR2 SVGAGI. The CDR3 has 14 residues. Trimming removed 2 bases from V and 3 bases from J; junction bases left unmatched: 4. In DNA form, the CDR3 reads TGTGCCAGCAGTTACCGGGACTACCACTACGAGCAGTACTTC. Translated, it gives CASSYRDYHYEQYF.

The CDR3: CASSPLAGGYNEQFF. CDR3 coding DNA: TGTGCCAGCAGCCCCCTGGCGGGGGGCTACAATGAGCAGTTCTTC. This sequence joins TRBV11-1 and TRBJ2-1, with TRBD2 matching 8 bases. Germline CDR1 is SGHAT and CDR2 is FQDESV (reference sequence). Unmatched junction bases numbered 6, after V lost 5 bases and J lost 3 bases. CDR3 length: 15 amino acids.

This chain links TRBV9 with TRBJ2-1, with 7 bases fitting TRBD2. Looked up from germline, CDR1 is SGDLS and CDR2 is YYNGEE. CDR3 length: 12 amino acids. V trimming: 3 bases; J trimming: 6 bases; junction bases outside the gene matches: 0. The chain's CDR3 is CASSGTSNEQFF. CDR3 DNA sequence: TGTGCCAGCAGCGGGACTAGCAATGAGCAGTTCTTC.

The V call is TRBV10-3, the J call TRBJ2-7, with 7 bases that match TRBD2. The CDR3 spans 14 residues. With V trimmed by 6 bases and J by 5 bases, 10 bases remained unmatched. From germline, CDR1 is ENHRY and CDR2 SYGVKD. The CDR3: CAIRRTPRGDEQYF. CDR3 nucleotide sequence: TGTGCCATCAGAAGGACACCCCGGGGGGACGAGCAGTACTTC.